Listed below are T cell receptor beta chains from one sample, sequenced in a study of yellow fever vaccine responses in identical twins. MiXCR, run by TCRdb on the RT-PCR reads, gives a single entry per CDR3 protein. The sample has about 1,100 distinct CDR3 sequences, roughly four fifths seen once. The specimen comprised T cells from blood (PBMCs), unsorted or a sorted subset (not recorded which), sampled before or after yellow fever vaccination (not recorded which). These receptors were taken from a female donor who received the yellow fever vaccine. Both conserved end residues are part of each CDR3. D genes are given only for firm matches. Clone size, where shown, is once, few, many, or a class for clones that have expanded.

D gene: TRBD1
J gene: TRBJ1-6
clone size: NA
V gene: TRBV10-2
CDR3 DNA: TGCGCCAGTTCCTCCCCCGGGACAGGGGGCGAGAATTCACCCCTCCACTTT
CDR3 protein: CASSSPGTGGENSPLHF

D gene: NA
J gene: TRBJ2-2
clone size: NA
V gene: TRBV4-1
CDR3 DNA: TGCGCCAGCAGCCCTATGGGGGCCGGGGAGCTGTTTTTT
CDR3 protein: CASSPMGAGELFF

D gene: NA
J gene: TRBJ1-6
clone size: few
V gene: TRBV10-3
CDR3 DNA: TGTGCCATCAGTGACGAGGGGGGCGGGCGCTCACCCCTCCACTTT
CDR3 protein: CAISDEGGGRSPLHF

D gene: NA
J gene: TRBJ1-2
clone size: NA
V gene: TRBV10-3
CDR3 DNA: TGTGCCATCAGTGACATCTCCGGCCCCCTCTATGGCTACACCTTC
CDR3 protein: CAISDISGPLYGYTF

D gene: TRBD1
J gene: TRBJ2-4
clone size: NA
V gene: TRBV11-2
CDR3 DNA: TGTGCCAGCAGCTTCGACAGGGTTGGCCCCTTAGCCAAAAACATTCAGTACTTC
CDR3 protein: CASSFDRVGPLAKNIQYF

D gene: NA
J gene: TRBJ1-1
clone size: NA
V gene: TRBV3-1
CDR3 DNA: TGTGCCAGCAGCCACACAAACACTGAAGCTTTCTTT
CDR3 protein: CASSHTNTEAFF

D gene: TRBD2
J gene: TRBJ2-7
clone size: NA
V gene: TRBV11-2
CDR3 DNA: TGTGCCAGCAGCTTCGGGACTAGCGTTTCCTACGAGCAGTACTTC
CDR3 protein: CASSFGTSVSYEQYF

D gene: NA
J gene: TRBJ2-5
clone size: NA
V gene: TRBV11-1
CDR3 DNA: TGTGCCAGCAGCTTAATTGGAGAGACCCAGTACTTC
CDR3 protein: CASSLIGETQYF

D gene: TRBD1
J gene: TRBJ2-2
clone size: NA
V gene: TRBV10-1
CDR3 DNA: TGCGCCAGCAGTGTAGACAGGGAACGCGGGGAGCTGTTTTTT
CDR3 protein: CASSVDRERGELFF

D gene: TRBD1
J gene: TRBJ1-1
clone size: NA
V gene: TRBV6-1
CDR3 DNA: TGTGCCAGCATTGGCAGGGGGCGTAAGGAGACTGAAGCTTTCTTT
CDR3 protein: CASIGRGRKETEAFF